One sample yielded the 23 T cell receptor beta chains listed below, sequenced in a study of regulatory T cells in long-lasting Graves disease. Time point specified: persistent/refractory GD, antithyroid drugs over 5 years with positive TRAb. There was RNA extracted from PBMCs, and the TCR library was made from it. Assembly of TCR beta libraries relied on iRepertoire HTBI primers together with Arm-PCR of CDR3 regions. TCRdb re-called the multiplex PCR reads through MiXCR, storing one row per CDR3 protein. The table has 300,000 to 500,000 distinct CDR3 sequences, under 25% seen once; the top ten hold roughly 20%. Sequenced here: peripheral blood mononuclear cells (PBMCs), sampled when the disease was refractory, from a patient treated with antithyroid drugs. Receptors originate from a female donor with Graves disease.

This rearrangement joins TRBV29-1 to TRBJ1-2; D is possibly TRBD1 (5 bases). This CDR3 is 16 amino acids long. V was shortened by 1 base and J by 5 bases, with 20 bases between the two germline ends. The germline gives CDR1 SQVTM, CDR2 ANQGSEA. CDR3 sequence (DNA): TGCAGCGTTGAAGGATTTTCTAAGACAGATAGTTATGGCTACACCTTC. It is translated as CSVEGFSKTDSYGYTF.

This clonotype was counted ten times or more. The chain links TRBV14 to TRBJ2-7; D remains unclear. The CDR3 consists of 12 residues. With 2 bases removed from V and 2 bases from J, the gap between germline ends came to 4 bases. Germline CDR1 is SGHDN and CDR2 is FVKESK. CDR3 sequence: CASSQSPYEQYF. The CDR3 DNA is TGTGCCAGCAGCCAATCCCCCTACGAGCAGTACTTC.

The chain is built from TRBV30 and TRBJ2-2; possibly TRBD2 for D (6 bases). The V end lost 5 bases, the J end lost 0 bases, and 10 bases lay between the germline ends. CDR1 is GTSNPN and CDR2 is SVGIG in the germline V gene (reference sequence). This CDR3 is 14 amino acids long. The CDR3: CAWEAGANTGELFF. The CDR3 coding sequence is TGTGCCTGGGAAGCGGGCGCGAACACCGGGGAGCTGTTTTTT. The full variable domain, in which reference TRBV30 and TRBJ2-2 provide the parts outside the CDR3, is SQTIHQWPATLVQPVGSPLSLECTVEGTSNPNLYWYRQAAGRGLQLLFYSVGIGQISSEVPQNLSASRPQDRQFILSSKKLLLSDSGFYLCAWEAGANTGELFFGEGSRLTVL.

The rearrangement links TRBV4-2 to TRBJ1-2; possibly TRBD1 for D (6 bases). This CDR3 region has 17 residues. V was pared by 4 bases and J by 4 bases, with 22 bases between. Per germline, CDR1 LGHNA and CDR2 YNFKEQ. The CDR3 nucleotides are TGTGCCAGCAGCCCCACTTCGGGACTACAGGGTAGCTATGGCTACACCTTC. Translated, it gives CASSPTSGLQGSYGYTF.

CDR3 amino acids: CASSIEDGVPAYEQYF. The DNA of the CDR3 is TGTGCCAGTAGTATAGAAGACGGAGTACCCGCCTACGAGCAGTACTTC. The rearrangement links TRBV19 to TRBJ2-7; D gene ambiguous. This CDR3 region has 16 residues. V gave up 0 bases and J gave up 2 bases, with 14 bases separating them. CDR1 and CDR2 (germline): LNHDA, SQIVND (reference sequence). The variable domain in full, completed from reference TRBV19 and TRBJ2-7, reads DGGITQSPKYLFRKEGQNVTLSCEQNLNHDAMYWYRQDPGQGLRLIYYSQIVNDFQKGDIAEGYSVSREKKESFPLTVTSAQKNPTAFYLCASSIEDGVPAYEQYFGPGTRLTVT.

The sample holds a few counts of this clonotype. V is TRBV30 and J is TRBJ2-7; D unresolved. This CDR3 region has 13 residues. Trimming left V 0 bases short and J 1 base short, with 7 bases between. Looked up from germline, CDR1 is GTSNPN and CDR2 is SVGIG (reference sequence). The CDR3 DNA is TGTGCCTGGAGTGTGACGGCATCCTACGAGCAGTACTTC. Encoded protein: CAWSVTASYEQYF.

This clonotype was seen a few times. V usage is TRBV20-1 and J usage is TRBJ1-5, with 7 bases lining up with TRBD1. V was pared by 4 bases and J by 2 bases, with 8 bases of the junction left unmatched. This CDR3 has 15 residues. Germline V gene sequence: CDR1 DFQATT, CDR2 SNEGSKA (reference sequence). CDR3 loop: CSANVRGRGNQPQHF. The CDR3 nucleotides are TGCAGTGCTAATGTTAGGGGGCGAGGCAATCAGCCCCAGCATTTT.

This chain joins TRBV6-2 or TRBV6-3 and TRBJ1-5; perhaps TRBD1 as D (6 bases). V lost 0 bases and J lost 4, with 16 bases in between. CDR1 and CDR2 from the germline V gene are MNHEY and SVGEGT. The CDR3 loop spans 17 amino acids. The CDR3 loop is CASSYSRGIGGNQPQHF. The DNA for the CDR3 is TGTGCCAGCAGTTACTCGAGGGGGATTGGAGGAAATCAGCCCCAGCATTTT.

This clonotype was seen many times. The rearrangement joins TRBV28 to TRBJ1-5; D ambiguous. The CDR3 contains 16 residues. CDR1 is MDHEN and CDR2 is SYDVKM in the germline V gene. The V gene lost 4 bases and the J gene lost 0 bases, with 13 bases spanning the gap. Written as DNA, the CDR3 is TGTGCCAGCAGTTACCTGGGAGTTGATAGCAATCAGCCCCAGCATTTT. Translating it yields CASSYLGVDSNQPQHF.

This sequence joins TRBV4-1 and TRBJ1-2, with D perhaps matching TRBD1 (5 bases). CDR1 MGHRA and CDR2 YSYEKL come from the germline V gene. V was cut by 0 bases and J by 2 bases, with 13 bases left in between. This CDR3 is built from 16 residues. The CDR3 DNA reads TGCGCCAGCAGCCAAGATTATCTGGGGACCAACTATGGCTACACCTTC. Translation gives CASSQDYLGTNYGYTF.

The CDR3 reads CASSLLSGKGDTGELFF. In DNA form, the CDR3 reads TGTGCCAGCAGCTTACTTAGCGGGAAGGGGGACACCGGGGAGCTGTTTTTT. The genes are TRBV9 and TRBJ2-2; 8 positions agree with TRBD2. The V gene's germline CDR1 is SGDLS and CDR2 YYNGEE. Trimming took 4 bases from V and 3 from J; bases not matched to a gene: 11. There are 17 residues in the CDR3.

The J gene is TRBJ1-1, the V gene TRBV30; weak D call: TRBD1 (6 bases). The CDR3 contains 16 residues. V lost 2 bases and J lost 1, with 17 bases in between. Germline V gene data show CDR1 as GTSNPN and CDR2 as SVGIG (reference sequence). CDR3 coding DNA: TGTGCCTGGAGTTCCCCTTTCACGACAGGGAACACTGAAGCTTTCTTT. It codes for CAWSSPFTTGNTEAFF. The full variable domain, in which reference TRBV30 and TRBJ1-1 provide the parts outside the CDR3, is SQTIHQWPATLVQPVGSPLSLECTVEGTSNPNLYWYRQAAGRGLQLLFYSVGIGQISSEVPQNLSASRPQDRQFILSSKKLLLSDSGFYLCAWSSPFTTGNTEAFFGQGTRLTVV.

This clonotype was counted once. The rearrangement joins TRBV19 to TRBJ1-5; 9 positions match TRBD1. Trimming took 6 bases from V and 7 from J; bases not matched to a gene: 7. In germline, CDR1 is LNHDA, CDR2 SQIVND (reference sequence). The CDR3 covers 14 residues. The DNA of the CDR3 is TGTGCCAGTAGCAAGGACAGGGGTGGCCAGCCCCAGCATTTT. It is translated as CASSKDRGGQPQHF.

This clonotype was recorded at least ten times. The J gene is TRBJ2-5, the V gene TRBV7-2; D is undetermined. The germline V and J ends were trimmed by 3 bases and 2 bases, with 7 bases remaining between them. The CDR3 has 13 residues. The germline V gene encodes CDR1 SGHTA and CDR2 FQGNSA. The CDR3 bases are TGTGCCAGCAGCTTCTGGGGACAAGAGACCCAGTACTTC. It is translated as CASSFWGQETQYF.

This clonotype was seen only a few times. CDR3 protein: CASSSTIRDPYEQYF. The CDR3 DNA reads TGTGCCAGCAGCTCGACCATCAGGGATCCCTACGAGCAGTACTTC. The chain joins TRBV6-1 to TRBJ2-7; D possibly corresponds to TRBD1 (5 bases). This CDR3 contains 15 residues. Germline V gene data show CDR1 as MNHNS and CDR2 as SASEGT. The V and J ends lost 6 bases and 2 bases respectively, with 17 bases between them.

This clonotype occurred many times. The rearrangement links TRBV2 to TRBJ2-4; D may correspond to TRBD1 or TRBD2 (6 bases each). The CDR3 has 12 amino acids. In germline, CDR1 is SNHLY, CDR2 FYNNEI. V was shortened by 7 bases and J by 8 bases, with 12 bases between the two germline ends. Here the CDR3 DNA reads TGTGCCAGCACAGGAGGGGGGTACATTCAGTACTTC. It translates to CASTGGGYIQYF.

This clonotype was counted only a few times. As DNA, the CDR3 is TGTGCCAGCAGCTCCGCCCGGGACACGGAATTAGCAACTAATGAAAAACTGTTTTTT. Translated, it gives CASSSARDTELATNEKLFF. V usage is TRBV9 and J usage is TRBJ1-4; tentatively, D is TRBD1 (6 bases). Germline loops: CDR1 SGDLS, CDR2 YYNGEE. V lost 4 bases to trimming and J lost 0 bases, with 22 bases between them. CDR3 length: 19 residues.

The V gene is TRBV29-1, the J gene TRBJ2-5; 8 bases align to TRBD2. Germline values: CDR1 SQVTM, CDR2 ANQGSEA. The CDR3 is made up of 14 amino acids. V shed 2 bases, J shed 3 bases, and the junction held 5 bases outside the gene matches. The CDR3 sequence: CSVESEAGEETQYF. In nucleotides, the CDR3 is TGCAGCGTTGAATCGGAAGCGGGAGAAGAGACCCAGTACTTC.

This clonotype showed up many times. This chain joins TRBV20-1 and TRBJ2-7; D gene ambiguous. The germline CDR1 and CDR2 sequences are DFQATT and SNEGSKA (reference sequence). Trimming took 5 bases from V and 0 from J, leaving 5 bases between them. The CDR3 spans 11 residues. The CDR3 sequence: CSAYNSYEQYF. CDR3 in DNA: TGCAGTGCTTATAACTCCTACGAGCAGTACTTC.

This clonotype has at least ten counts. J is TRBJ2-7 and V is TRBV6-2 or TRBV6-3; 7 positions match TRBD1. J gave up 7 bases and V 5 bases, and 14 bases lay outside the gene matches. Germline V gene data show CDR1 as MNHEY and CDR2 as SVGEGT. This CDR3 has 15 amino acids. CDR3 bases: TGTGCCAGCAGTCAGCCTTCGACAGGGTATTGGGAGCAGTACTTC. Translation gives CASSQPSTGYWEQYF.

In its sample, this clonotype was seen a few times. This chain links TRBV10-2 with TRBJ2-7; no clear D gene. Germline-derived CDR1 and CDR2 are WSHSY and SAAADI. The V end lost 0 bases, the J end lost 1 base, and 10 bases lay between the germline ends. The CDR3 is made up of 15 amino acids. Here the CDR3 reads CASSESIGPSYEQYF. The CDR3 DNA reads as TGCGCCAGCAGTGAGTCGATAGGCCCTTCCTACGAGCAGTACTTC.

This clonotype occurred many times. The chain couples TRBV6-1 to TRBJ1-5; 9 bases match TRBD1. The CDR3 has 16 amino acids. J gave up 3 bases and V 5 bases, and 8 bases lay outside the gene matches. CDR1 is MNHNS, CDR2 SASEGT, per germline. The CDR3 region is CASSIGTGMNNQPQHF. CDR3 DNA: TGTGCCAGCAGTATAGGGACAGGGATGAACAATCAGCCCCAGCATTTT.

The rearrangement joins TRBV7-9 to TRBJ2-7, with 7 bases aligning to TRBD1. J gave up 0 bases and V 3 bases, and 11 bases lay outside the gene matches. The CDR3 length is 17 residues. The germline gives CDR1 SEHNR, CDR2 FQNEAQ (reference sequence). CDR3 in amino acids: CASSFPKTGDFSYEQYF. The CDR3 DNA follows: TGTGCCAGCAGCTTCCCGAAAACAGGGGATTTCTCCTACGAGCAGTACTTC.